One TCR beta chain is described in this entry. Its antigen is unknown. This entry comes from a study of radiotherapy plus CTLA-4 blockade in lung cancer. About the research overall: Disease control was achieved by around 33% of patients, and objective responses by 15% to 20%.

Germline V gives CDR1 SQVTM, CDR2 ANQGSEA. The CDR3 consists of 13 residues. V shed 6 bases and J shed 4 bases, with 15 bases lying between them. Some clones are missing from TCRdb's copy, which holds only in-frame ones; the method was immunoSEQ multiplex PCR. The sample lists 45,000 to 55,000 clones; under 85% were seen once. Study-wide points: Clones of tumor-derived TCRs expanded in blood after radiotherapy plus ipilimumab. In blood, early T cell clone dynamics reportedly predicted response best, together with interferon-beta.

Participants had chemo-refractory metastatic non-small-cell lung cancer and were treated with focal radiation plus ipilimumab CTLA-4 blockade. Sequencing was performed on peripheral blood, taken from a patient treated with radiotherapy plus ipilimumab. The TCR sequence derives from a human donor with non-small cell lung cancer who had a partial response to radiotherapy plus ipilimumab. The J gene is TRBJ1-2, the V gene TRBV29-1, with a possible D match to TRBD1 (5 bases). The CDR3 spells CSVSTDIFYGYTF. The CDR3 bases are TGCAGCGTCTCGACAGATATCTTCTATGGCTACACCTTC.